The 8 T cell receptor beta chains below all came from one sample that was sequenced in a study of identifying expanded T cells in peripheral blood. The assay was immunoSEQ multiplex PCR, and TCRdb's table has in-frame clones only and misses some. The data show about 82,000 clones, 85% to 90% seen once. Sequencing was performed on blood. Receptor source: a person between 18 and 75 years old in good health.

The chain combines TRBV19 with TRBJ2-1, with TRBD2 matching over 9 bases. The trim removed 5 bases at V and 7 bases at J, leaving 12 bases unmatched. Germline V gene data show CDR1 as LNHDA and CDR2 as SQIVND (reference sequence). This CDR3 is built from 16 residues. CDR3 region: CASSSLAGAQGNEQFF. The CDR3 region has the DNA TGTGCCAGTAGTTCGTTAGCGGGGGCCCAGGGGAATGAGCAGTTCTTC.

This clone is a singleton in its sample. This chain uses TRBV5-1 with TRBJ2-5, with unresolved D. CDR1 and CDR2 (germline): SGHRS, YFSETQ. The CDR3 sequence is 15 residues long. V lost 3 bases and J lost 2, with 14 bases in between. In nucleotides, the CDR3 is TGCGCCAGCAGCTGGACGCCGGTGGCGCAAGAGACCCAGTACTTC. It codes for CASSWTPVAQETQYF.

The rearrangement joins TRBV2 to TRBJ1-1, with a possible D match to TRBD1 (5 bases). The CDR3 has 13 residues. Trimming shortened V by 10 bases and J by 5 bases, and 17 bases separated the two germline ends. CDR1 and CDR2 from the germline V gene are SNHLY and FYNNEI. The CDR3 nucleotides read TGTGCCATAAATAACTGGGGGGGGACTGAAGCTTTCTTT. Amino acid sequence: CAINNWGGTEAFF.

The chain couples TRBV25-1 to TRBJ1-1; maybe TRBD1 (6 bases). The germline gives CDR1 MGHDK, CDR2 SYGVNS. CDR3 length equals 13 residues. Trimming took off 6 bases at V and 1 base at J, with 9 bases between the two ends. CDR3 coding DNA: TGTGCCAGCAGAGCAGGGGAGAACACTGAAGCTTTCTTT. Translating it yields CASRAGENTEAFF.

The chain joins TRBV5-6 to TRBJ1-6; tentative D call: TRBD1 (6 bases). V was clipped by 2 bases and J by 0 bases, with 15 bases between them. The germline V gene has CDR1 SGHDT and CDR2 YYEEEE. This CDR3 contains 18 residues. CDR3 DNA: TGTGCCAGCAGCTTCCCCCACAGGGCGAGCTCCTATAATTCACCCCTCCACTTT. Translating gives CASSFPHRASSYNSPLHF.

The V call is TRBV30, the J call TRBJ1-1; TRBD1 aligns across 8 bases. The germline V gene encodes CDR1 GTSNPN and CDR2 SVGIG (reference sequence). V shed 0 bases and J 4 bases; nucleotides not matched to a gene: 7. The CDR3 contains 15 residues. The CDR3 spells CAWSVARQGATEAFF. CDR3 DNA sequence: TGTGCCTGGAGTGTAGCAAGGCAGGGGGCCACTGAAGCTTTCTTT.

V gene TRBV14 combines with J gene TRBJ1-1; D unclear. V gave up 4 bases and J gave up 5 bases, with 11 bases separating them. Germline CDR1 reads SGHDN; CDR2 reads FVKESK. The CDR3 totals 13 residues. Written as DNA, the CDR3 is TGTGCCAGCAGCCTGTTCGGCGGAACTGAAGCTTTCTTT. Translating gives CASSLFGGTEAFF.

This chain uses TRBV18 with TRBJ1-2; TRBD1 aligns across 9 bases. With 0 bases clipped from V and 8 bases from J, the junction kept 10 bases outside the gene matches. This CDR3 contains 16 residues. Germline-derived CDR1 and CDR2 are KGHSH and LQKENI. The CDR3 sequence: CASSPPAVQGAGGYTF. The CDR3 region has the DNA TGTGCCAGCTCACCACCGGCCGTACAGGGGGCCGGCGGCTACACCTTC.